A selection of T cell receptor beta chains follows, all from one sample in a study of cytomegalovirus exposure and HLA in healthy donors. Clones were read by immunoSEQ multiplex PCR, and TCRdb kept only the in-frame ones, dropping some. The sample holds some 120,000 clones, under 85% seen once. Sample: PBMCs. These receptors were obtained from a man younger than 40 in good health and CMV-seropositive. Each CDR3 is given with its conserved first and last residue. Where a row states a size, it is once, few, many or the class of an expanded clone; other rows omit it.

abundance: .
v_gene: TRBV11-2
j_gene: TRBJ1-6
CDR3aa: CASSPPRVGNSPLHF

abundance: .
v_gene: TRBV7-8
j_gene: TRBJ2-1
CDR3aa: CASSDFWGPGNEQFF

abundance: .
v_gene: TRBV2
j_gene: TRBJ2-7
CDR3aa: CASSWEDRVGEQYF

abundance: .
v_gene: TRBV19
j_gene: TRBJ1-5
CDR3aa: CASSVTGDQPQHF

abundance: .
v_gene: TRBV5-5
j_gene: TRBJ2-5
CDR3aa: CASSFVSSGETQYF

abundance: few
v_gene: TRBV28
j_gene: TRBJ1-4
CDR3aa: CASSSGTIYEKLFF

abundance: .
v_gene: TRBV30
j_gene: TRBJ1-4
CDR3aa: CAWSDTGATNEKLFF

abundance: .
v_gene: TRBV19
j_gene: TRBJ1-2
CDR3aa: CASSIEGGILSGYGYPF

abundance: .
v_gene: TRBV5-4
j_gene: TRBJ2-1
CDR3aa: CASSSGTGAGNEQFF

abundance: .
v_gene: TRBV29-1
j_gene: TRBJ1-1
CDR3aa: CSVPIGAGVTEAFF

abundance: .
v_gene: TRBV7-2
j_gene: TRBJ2-5
CDR3aa: CASSLVRQETQYF

abundance: .
v_gene: TRBV2
j_gene: TRBJ1-5
CDR3aa: CASSEDLRGRDGNQPQHF

abundance: .
v_gene: TRBV10-2
j_gene: TRBJ1-2
CDR3aa: CASSGQGLRGYTF

abundance: .
v_gene: TRBV5-1
j_gene: TRBJ2-7
CDR3aa: CASSLVGGVSYEQYF

abundance: once
v_gene: TRBV9
j_gene: TRBJ2-3
CDR3aa: CASSVGDRGTDTQYF

abundance: .
v_gene: TRBV29-1
j_gene: TRBJ1-2
CDR3aa: CSVEGPDRGLSYTF

abundance: .
v_gene: TRBV28
j_gene: TRBJ2-7
CDR3aa: CASSFSGGSSYEQYF

abundance: .
v_gene: TRBV4-3
j_gene: TRBJ2-1
CDR3aa: CASSHLGGISYNEQFF

abundance: once
v_gene: TRBV4-1
j_gene: TRBJ2-5
CDR3aa: CASSQGAQGQEAQYF

abundance: once
v_gene: TRBV15
j_gene: TRBJ2-5
CDR3aa: CATSFGGFAGTGLNQETQYF

abundance: .
v_gene: TRBV28
j_gene: TRBJ2-2
CDR3aa: CASRQGLGELFF

abundance: .
v_gene: TRBV5-1
j_gene: TRBJ1-2
CDR3aa: CASSLEAFNYGYPF

abundance: .
v_gene: TRBV7-9
j_gene: TRBJ2-3
CDR3aa: CASSYGGVKGTDTQYF

abundance: .
v_gene: TRBV10-3
j_gene: TRBJ1-1
CDR3aa: CATSVGQGQNTEAFF

abundance: .
v_gene: TRBV5-1
j_gene: TRBJ2-7
CDR3aa: CASSPGNRDYIYEQYF

abundance: few
v_gene: TRBV20-1
j_gene: TRBJ1-2
CDR3aa: CSIEGNYGYTF

abundance: .
v_gene: TRBV2
j_gene: TRBJ1-2
CDR3aa: CASTGERGTGVNYGYTF

abundance: few
v_gene: TRBV6-1
j_gene: TRBJ1-1
CDR3aa: CASSEDRGDTEAFF

abundance: .
v_gene: TRBV28
j_gene: TRBJ1-2
CDR3aa: CASSSVPGVWGYTF

abundance: .
v_gene: TRBV5-5
j_gene: TRBJ2-5
CDR3aa: CASSLSTGGIQETQYF

abundance: once
v_gene: TRBV6-6
j_gene: TRBJ2-1
CDR3aa: CASSYPPDSNEQFF

abundance: few
v_gene: TRBV4-1
j_gene: TRBJ1-5
CDR3aa: CASSQEGGNQPQHF

abundance: .
v_gene: TRBV6-5
j_gene: TRBJ2-6
CDR3aa: CASRPGFAGANVLTF

abundance: .
v_gene: TRBV5-4
j_gene: TRBJ2-5
CDR3aa: CASSLGQGETQYF

abundance: .
v_gene: TRBV5-1
j_gene: TRBJ1-6
CDR3aa: CASSLEGQGSSYNSPLHF

abundance: .
v_gene: TRBV6-5
j_gene: TRBJ2-3
CDR3aa: CASSTSTGDTQYF

abundance: .
v_gene: TRBV2
j_gene: TRBJ2-2
CDR3aa: CASSVQGAHTGELFF

abundance: few
v_gene: TRBV19
j_gene: TRBJ1-4
CDR3aa: CASTGGLFNEKLFF

abundance: once
v_gene: TRBV6-6
j_gene: TRBJ2-1
CDR3aa: CASRGTGKSYNEQFF

abundance: few
v_gene: TRBV21-1
j_gene: TRBJ2-7
CDR3aa: CASSKSGGEQYF

abundance: few
v_gene: TRBV10-2
j_gene: TRBJ1-5
CDR3aa: CASSESLVRGGPQHF

abundance: many
v_gene: TRBV12-5
j_gene: TRBJ1-5
CDR3aa: CASGLVREQGYNQPQHF

abundance: .
v_gene: TRBV2
j_gene: TRBJ1-1
CDR3aa: CASVLTGDWMNTEAFF

abundance: .
v_gene: TRBV2
j_gene: TRBJ1-1
CDR3aa: CASSITGTGKPMNTEAFF

abundance: .
v_gene: TRBV29-1
j_gene: TRBJ2-2
CDR3aa: CSVRTAAHTGELFF

abundance: .
v_gene: TRBV28
j_gene: TRBJ1-2
CDR3aa: CASSQTGYGYTF

abundance: .
v_gene: TRBV5-1
j_gene: .
CDR3aa: CASSLGGNLDSEQYF

abundance: .
v_gene: TRBV2
j_gene: TRBJ1-2
CDR3aa: CASSEFGGDGYTF

abundance: few
v_gene: TRBV6-5
j_gene: TRBJ2-2
CDR3aa: CASSEAGGSLFF

abundance: .
v_gene: TRBV7-9
j_gene: TRBJ1-1
CDR3aa: CASSPTPREAFF

abundance: few
v_gene: TRBV6-1
j_gene: TRBJ2-1
CDR3aa: CASREGLAGRNEQFF